The source of this TCR beta chain is a study of shared clonotypes between healthy human individuals. Study summary: A couple of women and a few men aged 18 to 49 served as donors.

Per sorted-subset replicate PCR, input was approximately 210 ng DNA, representing around 28,000 T cell genomes. Generated by immunoSEQ multiplex PCR, the TCRdb table keeps only in-frame clones and is missing some. The sample yields approximately 620,000 clones, about 97% seen once. Turning to this clone: Its specificity is unknown.

Study-wide results and limits: It was the non-shared clonotypes that had lower generation probabilities than clonotypes shared by all four donors. Larger estimated richness was generally recorded for naive subsets relative to memory subsets.

The specimen sequenced was naive CD4+ T cells sorted from blood. The subset: CD45RA+ positively selected. This clonotype originated in a woman aged 30 to 39 in good health.

In nucleotides, the CDR3 is TGTGCCAGCAGTTCTGGGACACAAGATGAAAAACTGTTTTTT. This codes for CASSSGTQDEKLFF. The V call is TRBV28, the J call TRBJ1-4, with a possible D match to TRBD1 (6 bases). The CDR3 loop spans 14 amino acids. Germline CDR1 is MDHEN and CDR2 is SYDVKM. Trimming left V 4 bases short and J 6 bases short, with 12 bases between.